These T cell receptor beta chains were read from a single sample in a study of T-cell memory formation after mild COVID-19. TCRdb reprocessed the 5' RACE reads with MiXCR, giving one entry per CDR3 protein. Among some 110,000 distinct CDR3 sequences listed, around 12% were seen once. The specimen was PBMCs or a T cell subset sorted from them (not recorded which). Receptors originate from an adult woman who had mild COVID-19 (a few samples of this study predate the infection). Cell type and time point are not known. CDR3s include the opening cysteine and the closing phenylalanine or tryptophan. D genes are given only for firm matches. The listing skips clone size in some rows; elsewhere it reads once, few, many or a size class.

>few|TRBJ1-1|.|TRBV29-1
TGCAGCGTTGATGGGACCAGGGGCACTGAAGCTTTCTTT
CSVDGTRGTEAFF
>.|TRBJ2-1|.|TRBV11-2
TGTGCCAGCAGCTTAGCATTCGAGTTATCAAGGAGAAAGGGGCCCAATGAGCAGTTCTTC
CASSLAFELSRRKGPNEQFF
>few|TRBJ1-6|TRBD1|TRBV7-9
TGTGCCAGCAGCTTTAGCACAGGGGGATCGGGTTCACCCCTCCACTTT
CASSFSTGGSGSPLHF
>.|TRBJ2-2|TRBD1|TRBV7-3
TGTGCCAGCAGCTTACTGGGACAGGGGTACGACACCGGGGAGCTGTTTTTT
CASSLLGQGYDTGELFF
>many|TRBJ2-4|.|TRBV4-3
TGCGCCAGCAGCCAAGGGTCTCGGGGGACAGCGAAAAACATTCAGTACTTC
CASSQGSRGTAKNIQYF
>few|TRBJ2-1|.|TRBV20-1
TGCAGTGCTAGAGTCCTGACTCCTCACGGCGACAATGAGCAGTTCTTC
CSARVLTPHGDNEQFF
>few|TRBJ1-5|.|TRBV27
TGTGCCAGCAGTTTAGGGACGCAAGGCAATCAGCCCCAGCATTTT
CASSLGTQGNQPQHF
>few|TRBJ1-1|TRBD1|TRBV5-1
TGCGCCAGCGGAGACAGGGCGAACACTGAAGCTTTCTTT
CASGDRANTEAFF
>few|TRBJ2-3|TRBD2|TRBV12-3/TRBV12-4
TGTGCCAGCAGACTAGCGGGGGTCCAGGCAGATACGCAGTATTTT
CASRLAGVQADTQYF
>few|TRBJ2-1|.|TRBV11-2
TGTGCCAGCAGCGATACAGGCTACAATGAGCAGTTCTTC
CASSDTGYNEQFF
>many|TRBJ2-3|TRBD2|TRBV7-7
TGTGCCAGCAGCCCGAGACTAGCGGGGGGCACAGATACGCAGTATTTT
CASSPRLAGGTDTQYF
>few|TRBJ1-1|.|TRBV9
TGTGCCAGCAGCGGACACACGAACACTGAAGCTTTCTTT
CASSGHTNTEAFF
>.|TRBJ2-1|TRBD1|TRBV7-9
TGTGCCAGCAGCTCCATAGACAGGGTTCTCCGGAATGAGCAGTTCTTC
CASSSIDRVLRNEQFF
>.|TRBJ1-1|.|TRBV30
TGTGCCTGGAGAAGGATTTGGGCTGAAGCTTTCTTT
CAWRRIWAEAFF
>few|TRBJ2-5|TRBD2|TRBV7-9
TGTGCCAGCAGGAATAGGGAGGGGCGTCGGTATCAAGAGACCCAGTACTTC
CASRNREGRRYQETQYF
>.|TRBJ2-7|TRBD1|TRBV6-5
TGTGCCAGCAGTTACTACTGGGCAGACAGGGGCATCGAGCAGTACTTC
CASSYYWADRGIEQYF
>.|TRBJ2-7|.|TRBV7-9
TGTGCCAGCAGTTCAATTTCCGTGGGCGAGCAGTACTTC
CASSSISVGEQYF
>.|TRBJ2-1|TRBD1|TRBV9
TGTGCCAGCAGCGTAGCTCGGACAGGGGGAAATGAGCAGTTCTTC
CASSVARTGGNEQFF
>many|TRBJ1-2|.|TRBV7-2
TGTGCCAGCAGCTTAGCCTCCGGGAACTATGGCTACACCTTC
CASSLASGNYGYTF
>few|TRBJ2-1|TRBD2|TRBV4-1
TGCGCCAGCAGCCATGATTCCCTTTCGCGGGGGGACAATGAGCAGTTCTTC
CASSHDSLSRGDNEQFF
>few|TRBJ2-1|TRBD2|TRBV4-3
TGCGCCAGCAGCCAAGATCGGGGGGAGGGCTACATTGAGCAGTTCTTC
CASSQDRGEGYIEQFF
>many|TRBJ2-4|.|TRBV12-3/TRBV12-4
TGTGCCAGCAGTTTCGGGACCGACCAATACTTC
CASSFGTDQYF